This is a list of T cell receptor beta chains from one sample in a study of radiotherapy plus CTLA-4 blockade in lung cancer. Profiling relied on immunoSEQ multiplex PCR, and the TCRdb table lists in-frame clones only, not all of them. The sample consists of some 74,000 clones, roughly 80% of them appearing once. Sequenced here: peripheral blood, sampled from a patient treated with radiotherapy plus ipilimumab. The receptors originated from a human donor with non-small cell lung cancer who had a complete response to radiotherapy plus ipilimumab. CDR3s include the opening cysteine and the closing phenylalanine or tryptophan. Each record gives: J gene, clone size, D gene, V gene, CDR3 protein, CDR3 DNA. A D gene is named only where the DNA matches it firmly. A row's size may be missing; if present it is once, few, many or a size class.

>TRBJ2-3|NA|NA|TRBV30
CAWTPPGTSTDTQYF
TGTGCCTGGACTCCTCCGGGCACTAGCACAGATACGCAGTATTTT
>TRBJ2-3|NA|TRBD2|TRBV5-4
CASGRRTSGGGDTQYF
TGTGCCAGCGGGCGGAGGACTAGCGGTGGGGGAGATACGCAGTATTTT
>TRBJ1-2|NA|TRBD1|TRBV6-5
CASSYRDRNNYGYTF
TGTGCCAGCAGTTACCGGGACAGGAATAACTATGGCTACACCTTC
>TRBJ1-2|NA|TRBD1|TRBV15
CATSRTGTGDLHYGYTF
TGTGCCACCAGCAGGACCGGGACAGGGGATTTACACTATGGCTACACCTTC
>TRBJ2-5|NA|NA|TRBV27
CASRRRSGETQYF
TGTGCCAGCAGACGCCGGAGTGGAGAGACCCAGTACTTC
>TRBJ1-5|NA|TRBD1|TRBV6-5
CASSPGQGSGAQHF
TGTGCCAGCAGTCCCGGACAGGGTAGCGGAGCCCAGCATTTT
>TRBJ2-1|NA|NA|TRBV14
CASSQERGVNEQFF
TGTGCCAGCAGCCAAGAGAGAGGGGTCAATGAGCAGTTCTTC
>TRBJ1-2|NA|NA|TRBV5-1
CASSLGTINYGYTF
TGCGCCAGCAGCTTGGGGACGATTAACTATGGCTACACCTTC
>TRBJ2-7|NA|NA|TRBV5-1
CASSAAKGSDEQYF
TGCGCCAGCAGCGCGGCAAAGGGGTCCGACGAGCAGTACTTC
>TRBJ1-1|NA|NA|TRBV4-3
CASSQDRRNTEAFF
TGCGCCAGCAGCCAGGATAGGAGGAACACTGAAGCTTTCTTT
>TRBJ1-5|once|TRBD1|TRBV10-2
CASSESTGMTQPQHF
TGCGCCAGCAGTGAGTCGACAGGGATGACTCAGCCCCAGCATTTT
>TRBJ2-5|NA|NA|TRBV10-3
CAISDSRGGQETQYF
TGTGCCATCAGTGATTCGAGGGGGGGCCAAGAGACCCAGTACTTC
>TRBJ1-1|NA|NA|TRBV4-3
CASSQDRTSQNTEAFF
TGCGCCAGCAGCCAAGATAGGACCTCCCAGAACACTGAAGCTTTCTTT
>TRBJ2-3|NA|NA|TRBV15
CATSRDLQETQYF
TGTGCCACCAGCAGAGATCTCCAGGAAACGCAGTATTTT
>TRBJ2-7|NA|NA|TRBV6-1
CASSEFSSYEQYF
TGTGCCAGCAGTGAGTTCAGCTCCTACGAGCAGTACTTC
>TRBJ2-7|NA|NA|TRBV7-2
CASSLRDGVNEQYF
TGTGCCAGCAGCCTGAGGGACGGGGTTAACGAGCAGTACTTC
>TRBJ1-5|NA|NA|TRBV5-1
CASSLERGGQPQHF
TGCGCCAGCAGCTTGGAGCGGGGCGGTCAGCCCCAGCATTTT
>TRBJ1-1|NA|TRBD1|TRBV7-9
CASSFRGATEAFF
TGTGCCAGCAGCTTCAGGGGGGCCACTGAAGCTTTCTTT
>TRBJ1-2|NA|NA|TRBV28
CASSIRYYGYTF
TGTGCCAGCAGTATCCGGTACTATGGCTACACCTTC
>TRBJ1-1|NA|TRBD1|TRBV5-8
CASSEQGGMNTEAFF
TGTGCCAGCAGCGAACAGGGGGGCATGAACACTGAAGCTTTCTTT
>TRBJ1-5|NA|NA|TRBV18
CASSRGSNQPQHF
TGTGCCAGCTCACGGGGTAGCAATCAGCCCCAGCATTTT
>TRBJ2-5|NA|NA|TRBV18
CASSVRGQETQYF
TGTGCCAGCTCAGTAAGGGGGCAAGAGACCCAGTACTTC
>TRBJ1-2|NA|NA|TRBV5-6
CASSSQGWYGYTF
TGTGCCAGCAGCTCCCAGGGCTGGTATGGCTACACCTTC
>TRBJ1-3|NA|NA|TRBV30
CAWSPLSSGNTIYF
TGTGCCTGGAGTCCCCTAAGCTCTGGAAACACCATATATTTT
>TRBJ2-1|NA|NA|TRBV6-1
CASVGAEGRQFF
TGTGCCAGCGTGGGGGCCGAAGGTCGGCAGTTCTTC
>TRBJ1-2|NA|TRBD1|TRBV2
CASSPDRSNYGYTF
TGTGCCAGCAGCCCGGACAGGTCCAACTATGGCTACACCTTC
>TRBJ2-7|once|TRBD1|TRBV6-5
CASRARQGPSYEQYF
TGTGCCAGCAGAGCTAGACAGGGGCCCTCCTACGAGCAGTACTTC
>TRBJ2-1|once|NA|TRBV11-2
CASSRQQTYNEQFF
TGTGCCAGCAGCCGTCAGCAGACCTACAATGAGCAGTTCTTC
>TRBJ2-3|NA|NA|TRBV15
CATSRDLGDTQYF
TGTGCCACCAGCAGAGATCTGGGAGATACGCAGTATTTT
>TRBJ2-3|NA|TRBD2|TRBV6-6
CASSPTSADTQYF
TGTGCCAGCAGCCCAACTAGCGCAGATACGCAGTATTTT
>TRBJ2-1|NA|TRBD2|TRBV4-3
CASSQDLPRGAYSYNEQFF
TGCGCCAGCAGCCAAGATCTTCCGCGGGGGGCCTACTCCTACAATGAGCAGTTCTTC
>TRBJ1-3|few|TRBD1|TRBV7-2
CASSRQGTSGNTIYF
TGTGCCAGCAGCCGACAGGGAACCTCTGGAAACACCATATATTTT
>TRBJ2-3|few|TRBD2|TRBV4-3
CASSQSGLAGADTQYF
TGCGCCAGCAGCCAATCCGGACTAGCGGGAGCAGATACGCAGTATTTT
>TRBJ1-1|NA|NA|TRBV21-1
CASSPRSEAFF
TGTGCCAGCAGCCCTAGGTCTGAAGCTTTCTTT
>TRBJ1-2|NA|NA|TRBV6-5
CASRAGTVWNGYTF
TGTGCCAGCAGGGCCGGGACGGTGTGGAACGGCTACACCTTC